This T cell receptor beta chain is from a study of cytomegalovirus exposure and HLA in healthy donors. Study-wide results and limits: Likely technical artifact: a cluster of highly shared sequence variants. Later, TCR association rates were found to vary by HLA locus, highest for DRB1 and lowest for HLA-C.

The PCR was carried out with 60 Vbeta primers and 13 Jbeta primers. Sequencing was performed with immunoSEQ multiplex PCR; in TCRdb, only in-frame clones are kept and a portion is missing. The repertoire holds approximately 130,000 clones, with approximately 85% as singletons. As regards this clone: Its antigen is undetermined.

The donors (healthy individuals) were bone marrow donors. The CDR3 spans 15 residues. V was pared by 1 base and J by 4 bases, with 13 bases between. Looked up from germline, CDR1 is SGDLS and CDR2 is YYNGEE. J is TRBJ2-3 and V is TRBV9, with a weak D call TRBD2 (6 bases). Material for sequencing was PBMCs. The receptor was isolated from a woman in her forties or fifties in good health and CMV-seropositive. The CDR3 spells CASSVPSSGADTQYF. CDR3 nucleotide sequence: TGTGCCAGCAGCGTACCTTCGTCGGGGGCAGATACGCAGTATTTT.